The 24 T cell receptor beta chains listed next were all sequenced from one sample in a study of cytomegalovirus exposure and HLA in healthy donors. The PCR ran on 60 Vbeta and 13 Jbeta primers. The repertoire was sequenced with immunoSEQ multiplex PCR; TCRdb's copy has only in-frame clones and lacks some. The profile shows about 170,000 clones, over 80% of them singletons. The material sequenced was PBMCs. Source of these receptors: a boy aged 2 to 10 in good health and CMV-seronegative.

The gene calls are TRBV28 and TRBJ1-5; possible D gene TRBD1, 6 bases. V lost 6 bases and J 1 base, leaving 13 bases between the germline ends. The CDR3 is 15 residues long. The germline CDR1 and CDR2 sequences are MDHEN and SYDVKM. The CDR3 loop reads CASSQGNPSNQPQHF. The CDR3 nucleotides are TGTGCCAGCAGCCAGGGGAACCCGAGCAATCAGCCCCAGCATTTT.

The gene calls are TRBV2 and TRBJ2-3; the match to TRBD2 covers 9 bases. The CDR3 length is 14 residues. Germline CDR1 is SNHLY and CDR2 is FYNNEI. Germline trimming cut 6 bases from V and 4 bases from J; bases unmatched to any gene: 5. In nucleotides, the CDR3 is TGTGCCAGCAGCCAGACTAGCGGCGCAGATACGCAGTATTTT. Its translation: CASSQTSGADTQYF. The whole variable domain, filled in from reference TRBV2 and TRBJ2-3, reads EPEVTQTPSHQVTQMGQEVILRCVPISNHLYFYWYRQILGQKVEFLVSFYNNEISEKSEIFDDQFSVERPDGSNFTLKIRSTKLEDSAMYFCASSQTSGADTQYFGPGTRLTVL.

J is TRBJ2-7 and V is TRBV5-6; 8 positions agree with TRBD2. Trimming cost V 1 base and J 5 bases; bases outside gene matches: 11. Germline CDR1 reads SGHDT; CDR2 reads YYEEEE. This CDR3 region has 16 residues. The CDR3 spells CASSLFPGRGGHEQYV. In nucleotides, the CDR3 is TGTGCCAGCAGCTTGTTCCCCGGCCGGGGGGGACACGAGCAGTACGTC.

A few counts support this clone. The chain combines TRBV5-8 with TRBJ1-2, with TRBD1 identical over 7 bases. Germline V gene lookup returns CDR1 SGHTS and CDR2 YDEGEE. The CDR3 contains 14 residues. V dropped 0 bases and J dropped 8; count of bases not matched to a gene: 7. The CDR3 spells CASSLERGRGGYTF. CDR3 bases: TGTGCCAGCAGCTTGGAGAGGGGGCGAGGGGGCTACACCTTC.

The chain uses TRBV29-1 and TRBJ1-3; 7 bases map to TRBD1. This CDR3 is 12 amino acids long. V shed 6 bases, J shed 4 bases, and the junction held 3 bases outside the gene matches. Germline CDR1 and CDR2: SQVTM and ANQGSEA. The CDR3 here is CSVEGAGNTIYF. The CDR3 bases are TGCAGCGTCGAGGGGGCGGGAAACACCATATATTTT. The full variable domain, completed using reference TRBV29-1 and TRBJ1-3, is SAVISQKPSRDICQRGTSLTIQCQVDSQVTMMFWYRQQPGQSLTLIATANQGSEATYESGFVIDKFPISRPNLTFSTLTVSNMSPEDSSIYLCSVEGAGNTIYFGEGSWLTVV.

J is TRBJ1-3 and V is TRBV6-5; D is ambiguous. V was clipped by 5 bases and J by 2 bases, with 10 bases between them. CDR1 and CDR2 from the germline V gene are MNHEY and SVGAGI. The length of the CDR3 is 14 residues. CDR3 sequence: CASSDRRAGNTIYF. The CDR3 bases are TGTGCCAGCAGTGATCGGCGGGCTGGAAACACCATATATTTT.

The chain recombines TRBV7-6 with TRBJ2-5, with 10 positions matching TRBD2. Trimming took 2 bases from V and 5 from J; bases not matched to a gene: 8. The CDR3 loop spans 16 amino acids. Germline V lookup: CDR1 SGHVS, CDR2 FNYEAQ. DNA of the CDR3: TGTGCCAGCAGCTTAATCTCTACTAGCGGGACTGAGACCCAGTACTTC. It codes for CASSLISTSGTETQYF. Supplemented by reference TRBV7-6 and TRBJ2-5, the full variable domain reads GAGVSQSPRYKVTKRGQDVALRCDPISGHVSLYWYRQALGQGPEFLTYFNYEAQQDKSGLPNDRFSAERPEGSISTLTIQRTEQRDSAMYRCASSLISTSGTETQYFGPGTRLLVL.

The chain has TRBV7-9 and TRBJ2-1; D not certain. Germline V gene sequence: CDR1 SEHNR, CDR2 FQNEAQ (reference sequence). The CDR3 covers 13 residues. The V end lost 7 bases, the J end lost 0 bases, and 7 bases lay between the germline ends. CDR3 nucleotide sequence: TGTGCCAGCATGGAGAGCTCCTACAATGAGCAGTTCTTC. Residues: CASMESSYNEQFF.

This clone came up once. The rearrangement joins TRBV28 to TRBJ1-4; 7 nucleotides line up with TRBD1. The J segment lost 7 bases and the V segment lost 3 bases, leaving 5 bases of the junction unmatched. The CDR3 consists of 14 residues. The germline gives CDR1 MDHEN, CDR2 SYDVKM. CDR3 in DNA: TGTGCCAGCAGTTTCGGCAGGGGGAGTGAAAAACTGTTTTTT. Encoded protein: CASSFGRGSEKLFF.

V is TRBV29-1 and J is TRBJ1-3, with D possibly being TRBD1 (5 bases). CDR3 length: 14 amino acids. V lost 7 bases, J lost 4 bases, and 17 bases lay in between. Per germline, CDR1 SQVTM and CDR2 ANQGSEA. The CDR3 DNA follows: TGCAGCGCTAAGCAGGGTATGGGCGGAAACACCATATATTTT. Its translation: CSAKQGMGGNTIYF.

J is TRBJ2-2 and V is TRBV4-3, with 7 bases identical to TRBD1. J was trimmed by 1 base and V by 4 bases; bases with no gene match: 0. The CDR3 is 14 residues long. Germline CDR1 reads LGHNA; CDR2 reads YSLEER. Written as DNA, the CDR3 is TGCGCCAGCAGCCGGACAGGGAACACCGGGGAGCTGTTTTTT. Its protein is CASSRTGNTGELFF.

This clone was detected only once. The chain employs TRBV2 and TRBJ2-3; 11 positions agree with TRBD2. Trimming at V came to 0 bases and at J to 8 bases, leaving 7 bases not matched to a gene. The CDR3 is made up of 16 amino acids. CDR1 SNHLY and CDR2 FYNNEI come from the germline V gene. CDR3 nucleotides: TGTGCCAGCAGTGAAGCACGGCTAGCGGGGGGTGGTACGCAGTATTTT. Its protein product is CASSEARLAGGGTQYF.

The gene calls are TRBV10-3 and TRBJ1-1; 10 bases match TRBD1. V trimming: 3 bases; J trimming: 0 bases; junction bases outside the gene matches: 4. CDR3 length equals 16 residues. The V gene's germline CDR1 is ENHRY and CDR2 SYGVKD. The CDR3 nucleotides are TGTGCCATCAGTGAACCGGGACAGGGGATGAACACTGAAGCTTTCTTT. Protein: CAISEPGQGMNTEAFF.

V is TRBV7-2 and J is TRBJ2-5; 9 bases fit TRBD1. The CDR3 runs to 15 residues. The ends lost 5 bases at V and 2 bases at J; junction bases unmatched: 6. Germline V lookup: CDR1 SGHTA, CDR2 FQGNSA. The CDR3 sequence is CASSLGTGSQETQYF. The CDR3 region has the DNA TGTGCCAGCAGCCTAGGGACAGGGTCGCAAGAGACCCAGTACTTC.

CDR3 residues: CASSLRAGGENEQFF. CDR3 DNA sequence: TGTGCCAGCAGTCTTAGGGCGGGGGGAGAGAATGAGCAGTTCTTC. The chain carries TRBV2 and TRBJ2-1, with TRBD2 identical over 8 bases. V was pared by 5 bases and J by 7 bases, with 10 bases of the junction left unmatched. Germline V lookup: CDR1 SNHLY, CDR2 FYNNEI. The CDR3 runs to 15 residues.

The chain couples TRBV29-1 to TRBJ1-5; TRBD1 is a possible D gene (6 bases). Germline CDR1 reads SQVTM; CDR2 reads ANQGSEA. This CDR3 has 13 residues. Trimming cost V 3 bases and J 12 bases, with 18 bases left between them. CDR3 nucleotide sequence: TGCAGCGTTGAGGCGGGGGGCGAGAACCACCAGCATTTT. It specifies CSVEAGGENHQHF.

This clone was detected once. This rearrangement joins TRBV19 to TRBJ2-7, with a possible D match to TRBD1 (6 bases). With 1 base removed from V and 3 bases from J, the gap between germline ends came to 13 bases. This CDR3 spans 15 amino acids. Germline V gene lookup returns CDR1 LNHDA and CDR2 SQIVND (reference sequence). The DNA of the CDR3 is TGTGCCAGTAGTATAGGGACAGACTTTTACTACGAGCAGTACTTC. Protein: CASSIGTDFYYEQYF. The entire variable domain, with the rest obtained from reference TRBV19 and TRBJ2-7, is as follows: DGGITQSPKYLFRKEGQNVTLSCEQNLNHDAMYWYRQDPGQGLRLIYYSQIVNDFQKGDIAEGYSVSREKKESFPLTVTSAQKNPTAFYLCASSIGTDFYYEQYFGPGTRLTVT.

The chain joins TRBV9 to TRBJ1-1, with 12 bases identical to TRBD1. Per germline, CDR1 SGDLS and CDR2 YYNGEE. The CDR3 length is 16 residues. The V and J ends lost 5 bases and 1 base, in that order; junction bases with no gene match: 6. The chain's CDR3 is CASSSPGQGANTEAFF. The CDR3, as DNA: TGTGCCAGCAGTTCCCCGGGACAGGGGGCGAACACTGAAGCTTTCTTT.

This clone has just a few counts. This chain connects TRBV5-4 to TRBJ2-5; 12 bases are shared with TRBD2. The V and J ends lost 3 bases and 5 bases, in that order; junction bases with no gene match: 8. Germline V gives CDR1 SGHNT, CDR2 YYREEE (reference sequence). The CDR3 runs to 16 residues. In nucleotides, the CDR3 is TGTGCCAGCAGCTGGGAGACTAGCGGGGGTCGGGAGACCCAGTACTTC. Protein: CASSWETSGGRETQYF.

The chain recombines TRBV19 with TRBJ1-2; 7 bases map to TRBD1. V shed 5 bases and J 0 bases; nucleotides not matched to a gene: 6. The CDR3 totals 15 residues. CDR1 and CDR2 from the germline V gene are LNHDA and SQIVND (reference sequence). CDR3 in amino acids: CASSLTGDPNYGYTF. CDR3 nucleotides: TGTGCCAGTAGTCTCACAGGGGATCCTAACTATGGCTACACCTTC.

This chain links TRBV5-1 with TRBJ2-2, with a weak D call TRBD2 (6 bases). Germline CDR1 SGHRS, CDR2 YFSETQ. The CDR3 totals 15 residues. Trimming stripped 3 bases from V and 1 base from J, with 10 bases between. This CDR3 is CASSSGGGNTGELFF. The CDR3 DNA is TGCGCCAGCAGCTCTGGGGGAGGGAACACCGGGGAGCTGTTTTTT.

The chain joins TRBV4-2 to TRBJ2-5, with 8 bases matching TRBD1. Unmatched junction bases numbered 25, after V lost 4 bases and J lost 3 bases. This CDR3 is built from 21 residues. Germline lookup yields CDR1 LGHNA and CDR2 YNFKEQ. In DNA, the CDR3 is TGTGCCAGCAGCCTAGGTATCAGGGGGCGCGACTGGGGGCCATTGGAAGAGACCCAGTACTTC. This sequence encodes CASSLGIRGRDWGPLEETQYF.

The rearrangement joins TRBV7-2 to TRBJ2-7, with 11 nucleotides matching TRBD2. CDR3 size: 16 residues. V lost 3 bases to trimming and J lost 7 bases; unmatched junction nucleotides: 11. Germline V gives CDR1 SGHTA, CDR2 FQGNSA. CDR3 sequence (DNA): TGTGCCAGCAGCTTCGGGACACTAGCGGGAGTAGGAGAGCAGTACTTC. It codes for CASSFGTLAGVGEQYF.

This clone has just one count. This chain joins TRBV10-1 and TRBJ2-5, with 8 bases identical to TRBD2. The DNA end is a closer match to TRBJ2-7, so the J assignment may be wrong. CDR1 and CDR2 from the germline V gene are WNHNN and SYGVQD (reference sequence). The CDR3 contains 19 residues. The CDR3 DNA reads as TGCGCCAGCAGTGAAAGGGAACGGGAGGGCCCCGGGGTGTGCAACGAGCAGTACTTC. Translation: CASSEREREGPGVCNEQYF.